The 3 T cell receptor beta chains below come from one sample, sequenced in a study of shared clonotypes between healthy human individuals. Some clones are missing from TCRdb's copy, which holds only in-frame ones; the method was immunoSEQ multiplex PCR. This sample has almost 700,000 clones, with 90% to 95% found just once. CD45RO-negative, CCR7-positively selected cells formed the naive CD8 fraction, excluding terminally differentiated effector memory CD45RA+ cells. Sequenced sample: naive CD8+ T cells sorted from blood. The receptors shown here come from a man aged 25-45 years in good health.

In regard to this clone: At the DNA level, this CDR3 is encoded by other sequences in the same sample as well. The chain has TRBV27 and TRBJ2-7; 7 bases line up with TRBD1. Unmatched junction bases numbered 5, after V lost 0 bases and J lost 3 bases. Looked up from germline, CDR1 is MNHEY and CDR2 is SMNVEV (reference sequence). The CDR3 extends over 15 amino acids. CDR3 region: CASSLSYRGDYEQYF. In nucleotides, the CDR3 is TGTGCCAGCAGTTTATCGTACAGGGGAGACTACGAGCAGTACTTC.

CDR3 loop: CATSRLPGGDGGELFF. As DNA, the CDR3 is TGTGCCACCAGCAGACTCCCCGGCGGGGACGGCGGGGAGCTGTTTTTT. The V call is TRBV15, the J call TRBJ2-2, with D maybe TRBD2 (6 bases). Trimming removed 2 bases from V and 7 bases from J, with 17 bases in between. CDR3 length: 16 residues. Germline V gene lookup returns CDR1 LNHNV and CDR2 YYDKDF (reference sequence).

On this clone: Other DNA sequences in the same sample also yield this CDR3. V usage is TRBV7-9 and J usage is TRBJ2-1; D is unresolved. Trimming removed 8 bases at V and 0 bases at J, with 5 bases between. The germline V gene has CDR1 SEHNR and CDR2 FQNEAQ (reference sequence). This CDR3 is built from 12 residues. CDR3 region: CASESSYNEQFF. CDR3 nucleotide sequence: TGTGCCAGCGAAAGCTCCTACAATGAGCAGTTCTTC.